This T cell receptor (beta chain) was identified during a study of blood T cells in healthy people across ages. Sample-barcoded 5' priming and a J-beta primer mix drove a second PCR of about 6 to 12 cycles. MiXCR, applied by TCRdb to the 5' RACE reads, yields one record per CDR3 protein. The sample lists under 1,000,000 distinct CDR3 sequences; roughly 35% were seen once. This clonotype has more than one count but fewer than ten. Germline V lookup: CDR1 SEHNR, CDR2 FQNEAQ (reference sequence). V was clipped by 4 bases and J by 4 bases; unmatched bases: 11. CDR3 size: 17 residues. This sequence was found in a man aged 18 to 29 in good health. V is TRBV7-9 and J is TRBJ2-3, with TRBD2 matching over 10 bases. The sample taken for sequencing was blood. The CDR3 coding sequence is TGTGCCAGCAGCTCGCCCGCTAGCGGGGGAGCCCCAGATACGCAGTATTTT. Protein product: CASSSPASGGAPDTQYF.